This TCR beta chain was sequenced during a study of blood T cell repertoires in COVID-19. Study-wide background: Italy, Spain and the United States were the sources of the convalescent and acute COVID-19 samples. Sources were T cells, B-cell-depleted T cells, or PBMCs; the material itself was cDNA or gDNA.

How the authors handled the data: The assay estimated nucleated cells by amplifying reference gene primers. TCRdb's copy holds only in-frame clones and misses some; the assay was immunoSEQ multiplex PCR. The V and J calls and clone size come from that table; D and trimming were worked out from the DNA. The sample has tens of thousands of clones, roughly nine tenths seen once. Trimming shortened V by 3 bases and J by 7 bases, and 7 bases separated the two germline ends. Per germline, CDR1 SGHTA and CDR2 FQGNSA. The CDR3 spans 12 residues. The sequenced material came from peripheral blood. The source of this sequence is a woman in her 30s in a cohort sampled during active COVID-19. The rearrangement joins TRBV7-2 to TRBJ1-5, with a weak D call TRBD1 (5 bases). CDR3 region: CASSFYRQPQHF. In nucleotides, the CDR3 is TGTGCCAGCAGCTTTTACAGGCAGCCCCAGCATTTT. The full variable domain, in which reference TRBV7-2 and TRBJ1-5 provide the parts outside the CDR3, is GAGVSQSPSNKVTEKGKDVELRCDPISGHTALYWYRQSLGQGLEFLIYFQGNSAPDKSGLPSDRFSAERTGGSVSTLTIQRTQQEDSAVYLCASSFYRQPQHFGDGTRLSIL.